The source of this T cell receptor (beta chain) is a study of T cell responses to AZD1222 COVID-19 vaccine. Second-dose recipients at about 4 or about 12 weeks were treated as one pooled group. Study-level points and caveats: Regions 160-218 and 743-854 held dominance among vaccine-associated CD4 TCRs, which spanned spike. Variant regions that are unmutated are reportedly the target of nearly half of spike-specific TCRs. Elevations in Spike-specific TCR breadth and depth followed administration of two AZD1222 doses.

With regard to this clone: Its cognate antigen is unknown.

V dropped 0 bases and J dropped 9 bases, with 9 bases sitting between them. Per the germline V gene, CDR1 is KGHSH and CDR2 is LQKENI. This CDR3 is 14 amino acids long. Generated by immunoSEQ multiplex PCR, the TCRdb table keeps only in-frame clones and is missing some. The sample includes approximately 130,000 clones, 89% of them seen just once. The material sequenced was peripheral blood, taken 28 days after the second AZD1222 dose. The chain joins TRBV18 to TRBJ1-6; D remains unclear. This clonotype was obtained from an adult who received the AZD1222 COVID-19 vaccine. CDR3 protein: CASSPPGSASPLHF. In DNA form, the CDR3 reads TGTGCCAGCTCACCACCAGGGTCTGCTTCACCCCTCCACTTT.